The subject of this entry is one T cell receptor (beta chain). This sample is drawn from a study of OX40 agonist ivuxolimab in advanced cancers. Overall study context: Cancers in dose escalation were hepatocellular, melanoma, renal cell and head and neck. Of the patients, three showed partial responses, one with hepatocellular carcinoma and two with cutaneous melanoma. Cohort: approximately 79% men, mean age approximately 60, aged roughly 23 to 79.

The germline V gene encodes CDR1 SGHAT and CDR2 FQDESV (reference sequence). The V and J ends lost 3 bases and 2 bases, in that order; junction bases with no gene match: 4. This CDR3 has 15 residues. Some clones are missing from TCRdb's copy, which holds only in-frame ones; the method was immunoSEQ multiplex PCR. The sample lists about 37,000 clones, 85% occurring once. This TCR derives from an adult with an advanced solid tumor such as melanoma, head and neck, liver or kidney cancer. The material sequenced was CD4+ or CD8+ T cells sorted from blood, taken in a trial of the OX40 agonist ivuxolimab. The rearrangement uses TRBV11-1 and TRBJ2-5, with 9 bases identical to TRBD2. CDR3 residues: CASSFSAGGQETQYF. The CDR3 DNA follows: TGTGCCAGCAGCTTCTCAGCGGGGGGACAAGAGACCCAGTACTTC.